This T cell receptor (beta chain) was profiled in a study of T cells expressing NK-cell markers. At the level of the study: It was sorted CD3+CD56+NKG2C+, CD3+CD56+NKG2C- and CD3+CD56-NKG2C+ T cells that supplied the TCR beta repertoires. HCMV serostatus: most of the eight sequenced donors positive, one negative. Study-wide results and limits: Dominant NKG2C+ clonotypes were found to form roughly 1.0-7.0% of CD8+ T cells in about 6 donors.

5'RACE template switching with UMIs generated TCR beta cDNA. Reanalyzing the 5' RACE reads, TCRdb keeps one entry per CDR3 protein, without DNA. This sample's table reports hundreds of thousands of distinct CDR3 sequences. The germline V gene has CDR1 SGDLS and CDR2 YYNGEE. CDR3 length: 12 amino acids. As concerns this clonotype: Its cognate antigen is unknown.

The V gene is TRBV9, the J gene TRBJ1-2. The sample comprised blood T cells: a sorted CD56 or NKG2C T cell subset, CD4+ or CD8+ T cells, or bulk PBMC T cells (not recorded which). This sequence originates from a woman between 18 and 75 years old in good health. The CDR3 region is CASTDFSGGYTF.